A single sample is the source of the 3 T cell receptor beta chains below, sequenced in a study of spatial heterogeneity in lung cancer (dated by TCRdb to about 2019). General conclusions and limits of the study: A correlation was observed between the number of expanded intratumoral alpha and beta TCRs and the tumor nonsynonymous mutation count.

This specimen's time point label, interpreted: sample taken at primary tumor resection. Libraries were built with 5' RACE. Sequencer: NextSeq 500. Using fastp at Q25 and MiXCR, TCRdb reprocessed the public reads and kept productive beta chains. Rows are combined by CDR3 protein, so each entry shows the most common genes and DNA. The sample table on file contains nine to ten distinct CDR3 sequences. The antigens of these receptors remain unknown. This specimen consisted of lung tumor tissue, obtained at surgery. The receptors derive from a male donor with early-stage non-small cell lung cancer.

Comment on this clonotype: Because this beta chain is a stray read in a library intended to capture alpha chains, its abundance should not be given much weight. This chain connects TRBV5-6 to TRBJ1-5; 8 bases agree with TRBD1. Germline V gene data show CDR1 as SGHDT and CDR2 as YYEEEE. Trimming at V came to 3 bases and at J to 5 bases, leaving 4 bases not matched to a gene. The CDR3 has 14 amino acids. The chain's CDR3 is CASSYGQGYQPQHF. The CDR3 DNA sequence: TGTGCCAGCAGCTACGGACAGGGTTATCAGCCCCAGCATTTT.

This clonotype has a handful of counts. As an off-target read in a library built for alpha chains, this beta chain has a frequency of little significance. The J gene is TRBJ2-5, the V gene TRBV7-6, with D hard to call. The germline V and J ends were trimmed by 1 base and 3 bases, with 9 bases remaining between them. The germline CDR1 and CDR2 sequences are SGHVS and FNYEAQ. This CDR3 has 14 residues. The CDR3 DNA is TGTGCCAGCAGCTTAGTTCAGATAGAAGAGACCCAGTACTTC. Translating gives CASSLVQIEETQYF.

A note on this clonotype: This beta chain came through as a stray read in a library set up for alpha chains, and its size says little. This chain uses TRBV28 with TRBJ1-2; no clear D. This CDR3 comprises 13 residues. Germline CDR1 reads MDHEN; CDR2 reads SYDVKM. V lost 8 bases and J 0 bases, leaving 10 bases between the germline ends. The CDR3 DNA reads TGTGCCAGCTTCTCGCCGGCTAACTATGGCTACACCTTC. Translated: CASFSPANYGYTF.